The T cell receptor beta chain described here comes from a study of low-dose radiotherapy and immunotherapy resistance in tumors. The overall study: Those assigned to Cohort 2 were treated with 1 Gy per fraction every two weeks (13 Gy in total over 26 weeks). Patients were treated with intravenous nivolumab at 240 mg every two weeks and were also dosed with ipilimumab at 1 mg/kg every six weeks.

Primers targeting TRAV and TRBV primed first-strand cDNA, covering alpha and beta chains. With a V-primer adapter and a constant-region primer, TCRs were amplified for about 20 PCR cycles. The isolated mRNA underwent amplification through in vitro transcription. One entry per CDR3 protein results from TCRdb running MiXCR on the reads. Here the sample spans tens of thousands of distinct CDR3 sequences, roughly 24% being singletons. This clonotype has at least ten counts. From germline, CDR1 is WNHNN and CDR2 SYGVQD (reference sequence). V was clipped by 4 bases and J by 4 bases, with 11 bases between them. The CDR3 is 14 amino acids. Stated time point: before trial treatment.

This receptor was identified in a male donor with prostate cancer. This chain uses TRBV10-1 with TRBJ1-3; D is uncertain. This sample comprised PBMCs, obtained before treatment. The CDR3 nucleotides are TGCGCCAGCAGTGGACTCGGATCGGGAAACACCATATATTTT. It is translated as CASSGLGSGNTIYF.